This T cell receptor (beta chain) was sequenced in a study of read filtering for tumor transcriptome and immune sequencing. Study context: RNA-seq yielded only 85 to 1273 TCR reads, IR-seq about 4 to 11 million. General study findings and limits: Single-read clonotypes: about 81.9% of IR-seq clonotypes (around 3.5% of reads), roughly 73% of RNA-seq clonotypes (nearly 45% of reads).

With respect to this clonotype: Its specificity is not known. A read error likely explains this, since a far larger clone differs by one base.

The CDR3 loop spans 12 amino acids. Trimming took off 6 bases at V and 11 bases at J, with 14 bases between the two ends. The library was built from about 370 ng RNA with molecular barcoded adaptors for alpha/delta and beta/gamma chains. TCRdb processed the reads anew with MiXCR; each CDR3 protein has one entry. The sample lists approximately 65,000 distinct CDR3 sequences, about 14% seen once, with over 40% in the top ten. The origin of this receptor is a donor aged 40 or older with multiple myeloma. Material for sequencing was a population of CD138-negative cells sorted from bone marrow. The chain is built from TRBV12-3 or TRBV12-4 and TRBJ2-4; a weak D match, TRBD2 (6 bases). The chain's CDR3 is CASSRTIGVQYF. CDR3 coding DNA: TGTGCCAGCAGCCGGACTATCGGGGTTCAGTACTTC.